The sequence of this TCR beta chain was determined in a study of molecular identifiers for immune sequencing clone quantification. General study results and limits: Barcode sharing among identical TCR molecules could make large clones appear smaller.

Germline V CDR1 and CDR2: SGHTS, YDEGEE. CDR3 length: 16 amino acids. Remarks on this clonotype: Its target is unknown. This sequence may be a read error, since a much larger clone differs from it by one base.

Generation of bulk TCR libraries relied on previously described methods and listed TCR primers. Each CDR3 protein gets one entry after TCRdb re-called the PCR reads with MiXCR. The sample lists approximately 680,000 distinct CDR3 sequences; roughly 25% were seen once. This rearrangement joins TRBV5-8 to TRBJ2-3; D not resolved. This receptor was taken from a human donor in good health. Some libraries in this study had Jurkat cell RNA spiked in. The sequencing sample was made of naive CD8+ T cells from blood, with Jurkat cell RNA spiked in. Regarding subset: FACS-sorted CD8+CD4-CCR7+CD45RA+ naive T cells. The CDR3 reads CASSLVGSTNTDTQYF. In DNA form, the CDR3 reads TGCGCCAGCAGCTTGGTAGGCTCAACCAACACAGATACGCAGTATTTT.